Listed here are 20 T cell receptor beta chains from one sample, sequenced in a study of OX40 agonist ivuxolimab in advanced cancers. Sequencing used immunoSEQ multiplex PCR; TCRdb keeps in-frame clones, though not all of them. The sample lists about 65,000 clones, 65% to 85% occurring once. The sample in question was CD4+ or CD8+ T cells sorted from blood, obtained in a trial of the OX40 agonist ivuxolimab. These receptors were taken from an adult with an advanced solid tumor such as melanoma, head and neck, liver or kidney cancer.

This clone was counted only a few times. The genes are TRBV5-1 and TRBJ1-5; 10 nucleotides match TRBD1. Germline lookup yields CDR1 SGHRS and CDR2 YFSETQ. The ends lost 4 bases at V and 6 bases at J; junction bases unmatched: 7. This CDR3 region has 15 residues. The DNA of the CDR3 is TGCGCCAGCAGCCCCGGGACAGGGGCGCGTCAGCCCCAGCATTTT. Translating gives CASSPGTGARQPQHF.

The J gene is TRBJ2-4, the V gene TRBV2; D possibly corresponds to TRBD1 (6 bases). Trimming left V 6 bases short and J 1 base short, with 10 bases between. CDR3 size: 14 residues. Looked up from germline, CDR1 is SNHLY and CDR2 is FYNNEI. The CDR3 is CASRTDRAKNIQYF. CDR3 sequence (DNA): TGTGCCAGCAGGACAGACAGGGCCAAAAACATTCAGTACTTC.

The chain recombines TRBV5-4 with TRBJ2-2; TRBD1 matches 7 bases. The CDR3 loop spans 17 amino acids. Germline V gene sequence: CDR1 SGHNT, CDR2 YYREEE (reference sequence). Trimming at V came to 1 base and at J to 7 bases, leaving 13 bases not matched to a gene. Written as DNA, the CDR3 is TGTGCCAGCAGCTTGAGGATGGCAGGGGGTTGGTTCGGGGAGCTGTTTTTT. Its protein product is CASSLRMAGGWFGELFF.

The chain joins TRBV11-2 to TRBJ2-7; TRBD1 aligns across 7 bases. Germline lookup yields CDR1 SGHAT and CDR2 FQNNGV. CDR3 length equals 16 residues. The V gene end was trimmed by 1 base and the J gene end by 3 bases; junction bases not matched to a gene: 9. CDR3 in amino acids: CASSLGGTGAHYEQYV. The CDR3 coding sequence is TGTGCCAGCAGCTTAGGGGGAACAGGGGCGCACTACGAGCAGTACGTC.

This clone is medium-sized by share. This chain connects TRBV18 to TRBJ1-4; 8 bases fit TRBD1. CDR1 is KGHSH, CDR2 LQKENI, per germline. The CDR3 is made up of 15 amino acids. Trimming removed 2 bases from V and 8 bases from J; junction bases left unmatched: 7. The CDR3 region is CASSPSTGDEEKLFF. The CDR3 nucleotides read TGTGCCAGCTCACCATCGACAGGGGATGAAGAAAAACTGTTTTTT.

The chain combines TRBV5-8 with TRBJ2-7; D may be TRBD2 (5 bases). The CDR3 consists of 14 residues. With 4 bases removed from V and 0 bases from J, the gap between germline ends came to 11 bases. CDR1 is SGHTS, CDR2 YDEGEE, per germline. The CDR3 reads CASSLHGSSYEQYF. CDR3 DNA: TGTGCCAGCAGCCTCCATGGGAGCTCCTACGAGCAGTACTTC.

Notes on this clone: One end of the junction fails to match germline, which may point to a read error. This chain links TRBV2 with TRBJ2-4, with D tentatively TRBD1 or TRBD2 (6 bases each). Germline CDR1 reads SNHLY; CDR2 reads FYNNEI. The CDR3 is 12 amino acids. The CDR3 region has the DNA TGTGCCAGCAGTGAAAGGGGTACAGGGAGGCACTTC. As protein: CASSERGTGRHF. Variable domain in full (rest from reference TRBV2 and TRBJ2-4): EPEVTQTPSHQVTQMGQEVILRCVPISNHLYFYWYRQILGQKVEFLVSFYNNEISEKSEIFDDQFSVERPDGSNFTLKIRSTKLEDSAMYFCASSERGTGRHFGAGTRLSVL.

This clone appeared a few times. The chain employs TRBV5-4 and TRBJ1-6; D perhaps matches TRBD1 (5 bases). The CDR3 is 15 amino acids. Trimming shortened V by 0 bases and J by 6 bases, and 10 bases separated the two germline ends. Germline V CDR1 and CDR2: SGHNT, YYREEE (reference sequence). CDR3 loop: CASSLADRRNSPLHF. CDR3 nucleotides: TGTGCCAGCAGCTTGGCTGACAGACGTAATTCACCCCTCCACTTT.

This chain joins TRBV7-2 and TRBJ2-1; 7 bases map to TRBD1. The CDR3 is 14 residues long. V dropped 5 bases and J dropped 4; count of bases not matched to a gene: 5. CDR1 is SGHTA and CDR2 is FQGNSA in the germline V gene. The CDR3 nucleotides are TGTGCCAGCAGCCCGGGACAGCCGTACAATGAGCAGTTCTTC. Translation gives CASSPGQPYNEQFF.

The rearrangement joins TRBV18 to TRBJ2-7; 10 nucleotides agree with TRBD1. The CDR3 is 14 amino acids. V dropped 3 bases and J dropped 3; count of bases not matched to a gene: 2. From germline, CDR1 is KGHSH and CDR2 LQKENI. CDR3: CASSPGTGDYEQYF. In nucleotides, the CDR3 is TGTGCCAGCTCACCCGGGACAGGGGACTACGAGCAGTACTTC. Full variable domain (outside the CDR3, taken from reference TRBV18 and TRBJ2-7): NAGVMQNPRHLVRRRGQEARLRCSPMKGHSHVYWYRQLPEEGLKFMVYLQKENIIDESGMPKERFSAEFPKEGPSILRIQQVVRGDSAAYFCASSPGTGDYEQYFGPGTRLTVT.

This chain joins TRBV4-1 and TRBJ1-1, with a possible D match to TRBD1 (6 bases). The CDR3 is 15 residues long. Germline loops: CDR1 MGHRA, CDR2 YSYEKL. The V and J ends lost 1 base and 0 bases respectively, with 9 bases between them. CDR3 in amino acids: CASSQGGQLNTEAFF. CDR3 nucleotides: TGCGCCAGCAGCCAAGGAGGACAGCTGAACACTGAAGCTTTCTTT.

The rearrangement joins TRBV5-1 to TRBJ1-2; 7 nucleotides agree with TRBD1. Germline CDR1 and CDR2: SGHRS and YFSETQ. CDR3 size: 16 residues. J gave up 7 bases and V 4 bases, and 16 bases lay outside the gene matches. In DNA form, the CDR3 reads TGCGCCAGCAGCCGGGGACAGCTTGAGGGAGGAGGTGGCTACACCTTC. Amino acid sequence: CASSRGQLEGGGGYTF.

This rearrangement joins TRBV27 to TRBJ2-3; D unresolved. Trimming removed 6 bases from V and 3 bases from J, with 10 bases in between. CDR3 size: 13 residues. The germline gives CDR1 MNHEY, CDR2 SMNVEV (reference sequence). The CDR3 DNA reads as TGTGCCAGCAGCCTTGTCTGGACAGATACGCAGTATTTT. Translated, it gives CASSLVWTDTQYF.

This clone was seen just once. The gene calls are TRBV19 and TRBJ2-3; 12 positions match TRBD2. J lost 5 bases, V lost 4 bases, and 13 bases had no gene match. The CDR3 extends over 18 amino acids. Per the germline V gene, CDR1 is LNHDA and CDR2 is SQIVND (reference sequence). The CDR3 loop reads CASSSPRPSGRAKDTQYF. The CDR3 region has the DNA TGTGCCAGTAGTAGCCCCCGTCCTAGCGGGAGGGCCAAAGATACGCAGTATTTT.

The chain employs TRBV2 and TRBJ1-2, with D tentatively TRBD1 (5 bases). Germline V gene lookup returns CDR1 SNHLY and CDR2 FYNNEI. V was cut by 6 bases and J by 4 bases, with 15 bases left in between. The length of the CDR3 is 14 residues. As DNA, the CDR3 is TGTGCCAGCAGACTAATACAAGGGACCTATGGCTACACCTTC. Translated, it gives CASRLIQGTYGYTF.

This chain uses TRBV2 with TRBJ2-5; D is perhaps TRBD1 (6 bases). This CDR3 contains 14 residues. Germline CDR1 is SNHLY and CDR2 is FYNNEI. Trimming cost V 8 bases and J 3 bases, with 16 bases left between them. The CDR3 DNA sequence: TGTGCCAGCCGATTTGACAGGTTTGAAGAGACCCAGTACTTC. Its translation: CASRFDRFEETQYF.

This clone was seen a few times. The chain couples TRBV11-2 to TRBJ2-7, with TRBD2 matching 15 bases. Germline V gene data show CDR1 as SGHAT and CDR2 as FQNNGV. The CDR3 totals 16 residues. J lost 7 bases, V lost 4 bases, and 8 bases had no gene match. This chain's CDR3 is CASSSWTSGRASEQYF. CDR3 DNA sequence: TGTGCCAGCAGCTCTTGGACTAGCGGGAGGGCATCGGAGCAGTACTTC.

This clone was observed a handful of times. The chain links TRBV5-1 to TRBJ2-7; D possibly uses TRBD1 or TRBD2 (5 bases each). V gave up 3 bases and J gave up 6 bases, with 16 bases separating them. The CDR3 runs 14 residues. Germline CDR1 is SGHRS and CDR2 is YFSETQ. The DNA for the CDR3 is TGCGCCAGCAGCTCGTGGGGTCGGGGCAGCGAGCAGTACTTC. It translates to CASSSWGRGSEQYF.

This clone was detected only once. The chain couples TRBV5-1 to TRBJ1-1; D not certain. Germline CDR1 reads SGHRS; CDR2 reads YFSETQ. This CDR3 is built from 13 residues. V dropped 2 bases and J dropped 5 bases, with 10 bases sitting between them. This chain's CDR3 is CASSFTGETEAFF. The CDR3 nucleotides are TGCGCCAGCAGCTTCACCGGGGAAACTGAAGCTTTCTTT.

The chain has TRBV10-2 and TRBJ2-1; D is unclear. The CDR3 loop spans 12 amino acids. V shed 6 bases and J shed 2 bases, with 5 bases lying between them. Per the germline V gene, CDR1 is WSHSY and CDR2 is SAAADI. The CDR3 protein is CASRQPYNEQFF. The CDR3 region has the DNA TGCGCCAGCAGACAGCCCTACAATGAGCAGTTCTTC.